One TCR beta chain is described in this entry. Its specificity is not known. This specimen comes from a study of cytomegalovirus exposure and HLA in healthy donors. Germline assignment: CDR1 MDHEN and CDR2 SYDVKM. The CDR3 length is 15 residues. Trimming at V came to 6 bases and at J to 0 bases, leaving 7 bases not matched to a gene. Primers included in the PCR were 60 Vbeta and 13 Jbeta primers. TCRdb's copy holds only in-frame clones and misses some; the assay was immunoSEQ multiplex PCR. The sample records under 200,000 clones, more than 80% being singletons. While unrecorded immune exposures were likely, the donors were nominally healthy when sampled. Study results and limitations: Sequences of the TCR beta chain were said to predict the HLA-A and HLA-B alleles of most subjects accurately.

The sequencing input was PBMCs. J is TRBJ2-7 and V is TRBV28, with TRBD1 matching over 8 bases. This TCR derives from a woman aged 30 to 39 in good health and CMV-seropositive. The CDR3 DNA reads as TGTGCCAGCAGCCTCATAGACAGGGGCTCCTACGAGCAGTACTTC. This codes for CASSLIDRGSYEQYF.